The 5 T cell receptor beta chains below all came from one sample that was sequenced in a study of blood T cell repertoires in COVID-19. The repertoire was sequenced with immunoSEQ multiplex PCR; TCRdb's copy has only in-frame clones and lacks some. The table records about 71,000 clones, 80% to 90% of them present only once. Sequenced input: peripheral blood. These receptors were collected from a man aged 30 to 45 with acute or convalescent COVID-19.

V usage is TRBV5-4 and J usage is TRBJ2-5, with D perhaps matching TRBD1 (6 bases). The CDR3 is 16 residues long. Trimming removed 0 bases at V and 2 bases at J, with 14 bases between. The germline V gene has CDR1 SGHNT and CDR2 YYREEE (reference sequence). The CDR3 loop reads CASSLGGLRGQETQYF. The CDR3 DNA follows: TGTGCCAGCAGCTTGGGGGGCCTAAGGGGGCAAGAGACCCAGTACTTC. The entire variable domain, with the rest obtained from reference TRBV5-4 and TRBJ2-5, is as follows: ETGVTQSPTHLIKTRGQQVTLRCSSQSGHNTVSWYQQALGQGPQFIFQYYREEENGRGNFPPRFSGLQFPNYSSELNVNALELDDSALYLCASSLGGLRGQETQYFGPGTRLLVL.

The DNA for the CDR3 is TGTGCCAGCAGCCGGGGACTAGCGGGCAGCACAGATACGCAGTATTTT. Translation gives CASSRGLAGSTDTQYF. V and J are TRBV7-2 and TRBJ2-3, with 12 bases that match TRBD2. Losses at the gene ends were 5 bases for V and 0 bases for J; bases not matched to a gene: 3. The CDR3 has 16 residues. Germline values: CDR1 SGHTA, CDR2 FQGNSA.

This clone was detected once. The CDR3 DNA is TGTGCCAGCAGCGCAGGACAGGGGGGTCAGCCCCAGCATTTT. Translated: CASSAGQGGQPQHF. The rearrangement links TRBV9 to TRBJ1-5; TRBD1 agrees at 10 bases. Trimming removed 3 bases from V and 6 bases from J; junction bases left unmatched: 3. The CDR3 length is 14 residues. Germline values: CDR1 SGDLS, CDR2 YYNGEE.

The CDR3 here is CASSLDDQPQHF. The DNA of the CDR3 is TGTGCCAGCTCGTTAGATGATCAGCCCCAGCATTTT. The gene calls are TRBV2 and TRBJ1-5; D is unclear. Trimming pared 8 bases from V and 5 bases from J, leaving 10 bases between. The CDR3 consists of 12 residues. The germline V gene encodes CDR1 SNHLY and CDR2 FYNNEI. Full variable domain (outside the CDR3, taken from reference TRBV2 and TRBJ1-5): EPEVTQTPSHQVTQMGQEVILRCVPISNHLYFYWYRQILGQKVEFLVSFYNNEISEKSEIFDDQFSVERPDGSNFTLKIRSTKLEDSAMYFCASSLDDQPQHFGDGTRLSIL.

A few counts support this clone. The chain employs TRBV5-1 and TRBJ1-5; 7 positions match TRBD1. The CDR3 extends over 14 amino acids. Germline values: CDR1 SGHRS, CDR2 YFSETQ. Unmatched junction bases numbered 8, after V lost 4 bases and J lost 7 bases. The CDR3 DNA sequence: TGCGCCAGCAGCCCCACGGGACAGACACAGCCCCAGCATTTT. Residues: CASSPTGQTQPQHF.